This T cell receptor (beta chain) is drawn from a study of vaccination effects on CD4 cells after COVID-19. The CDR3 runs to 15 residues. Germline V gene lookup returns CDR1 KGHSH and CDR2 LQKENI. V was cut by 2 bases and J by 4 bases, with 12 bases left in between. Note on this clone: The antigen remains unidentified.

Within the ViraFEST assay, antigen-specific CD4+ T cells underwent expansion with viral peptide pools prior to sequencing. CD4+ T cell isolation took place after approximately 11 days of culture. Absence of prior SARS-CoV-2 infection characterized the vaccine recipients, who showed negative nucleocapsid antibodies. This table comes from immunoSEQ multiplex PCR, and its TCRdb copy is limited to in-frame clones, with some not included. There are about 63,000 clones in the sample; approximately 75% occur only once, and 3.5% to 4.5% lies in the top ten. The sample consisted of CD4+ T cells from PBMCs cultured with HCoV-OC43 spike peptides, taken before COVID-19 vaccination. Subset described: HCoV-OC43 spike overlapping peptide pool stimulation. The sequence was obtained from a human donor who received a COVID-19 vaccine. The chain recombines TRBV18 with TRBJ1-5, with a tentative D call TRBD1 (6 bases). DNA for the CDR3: TGTGCCAGCTCACCAGCGACAGGTCCGAATCAGCCCCAGCATTTT. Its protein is CASSPATGPNQPQHF.